Shown below are 18 T cell receptor beta chains from a single sample sequenced in a study of T cells in Graves' hyperthyroidism and ophthalmopathy. Researchers amplified the TCR beta CDR3 regions from RNA transcripts. The study used the HTBI primer set for a first-round RT-PCR of the TCR CDR3. MiXCR was run by TCRdb on the multiplex PCR reads, yielding one entry per CDR3 protein. This table has 500,000 to 550,000 distinct CDR3 sequences, about 20% appearing once. What was sequenced was blood. These receptors originate from a middle-aged man with Graves' ophthalmopathy.

This clonotype was seen a few times. The chain recombines TRBV7-9 with TRBJ1-1, with 9 bases fitting TRBD1. From germline, CDR1 is SEHNR and CDR2 FQNEAQ (reference sequence). V was pared by 6 bases and J by 3 bases, with 14 bases of the junction left unmatched. CDR3 length: 17 amino acids. CDR3 nucleotide sequence: TGTGCCAGCAGTTTTCTGGGGGGACAGGGAGCGTACACTGAAGCTTTCTTT. Translation gives CASSFLGGQGAYTEAFF.

This chain connects TRBV29-1 to TRBJ1-2, with a possible D match to TRBD1 (5 bases). V lost 6 bases and J lost 4, with 9 bases in between. The CDR3 covers 11 residues. Germline values: CDR1 SQVTM, CDR2 ANQGSEA. The CDR3 loop is CSVQVGYGYTF. The CDR3 DNA reads as TGCAGCGTACAGGTCGGCTATGGCTACACCTTC.

V gene TRBV12-5 combines with J gene TRBJ1-3, with 7 nucleotides matching TRBD1. Germline V gene sequence: CDR1 LGHNT, CDR2 FRNRAP. The junction had 7 bases not matched to a gene; V was cut back by 7 bases and J by 4 bases. This CDR3 is 14 amino acids long. The CDR3 sequence is CASARTGRGNTIYF. DNA for the CDR3: TGTGCTAGTGCCCGGACAGGACGAGGAAACACCATATATTTT.

The rearrangement links TRBV6-1 to TRBJ1-1; D is uncertain. The CDR3 consists of 15 residues. V lost 3 bases to trimming and J lost 2 bases, with 13 bases between them. Germline assignment: CDR1 MNHNS and CDR2 SASEGT. CDR3 nucleotides: TGTGCCAGCAGTGACCAGGAGTCGAAAAACACTGAAGCTTTCTTT. Protein product: CASSDQESKNTEAFF.

The table lists this clonotype with many counts. The chain recombines TRBV7-2 with TRBJ2-1; 9 bases map to TRBD2. In germline, CDR1 is SGHTA, CDR2 FQGNSA. Germline trimming cut 1 base from V and 9 bases from J; bases unmatched to any gene: 7. The CDR3 is 15 amino acids. CDR3 region: CASSLVGGGAGEQFF. The DNA of the CDR3 is TGTGCCAGCAGCTTAGTAGGCGGGGGGGCTGGTGAGCAGTTCTTC.

This clonotype was observed many times. The chain joins TRBV28 to TRBJ2-7, with TRBD1 identical over 7 bases. The CDR3 is made up of 14 amino acids. Germline V gene sequence: CDR1 MDHEN, CDR2 SYDVKM. The junction had 4 bases not matched to a gene; V was cut back by 3 bases and J by 2 bases. This chain's CDR3 is CASSFGTETYEQYF. The CDR3, as DNA: TGTGCCAGCAGTTTCGGGACAGAGACCTACGAGCAGTACTTC.

In its sample, this clonotype was seen many times. The chain employs TRBV7-8 and TRBJ2-7; D not certain. This CDR3 comprises 14 residues. V lost 0 bases to trimming and J lost 5 bases, with 11 bases between them. The germline V gene has CDR1 SGHVS and CDR2 FQNEAQ. The CDR3 DNA sequence: TGTGCCAGCAGCTTAGCGCATGGGGTCCACGAGCAGTACTTC. Its translation: CASSLAHGVHEQYF.

The chain uses TRBV14 and TRBJ2-1; 9 positions match TRBD1. The J segment lost 7 bases and the V segment lost 4 bases, leaving 11 bases of the junction unmatched. Germline V gene data show CDR1 as SGHDN and CDR2 as FVKESK. The CDR3 is 16 residues long. DNA for the CDR3: TGTGCCAGCAGCCCAACTCGCGGACAGGGGTATAATGAGCAGTTCTTC. It encodes CASSPTRGQGYNEQFF. The full variable domain, completed using reference TRBV14 and TRBJ2-1, is EAGVTQFPSHSVIEKGQTVTLRCDPISGHDNLYWYRRVMGKEIKFLLHFVKESKQDESGMPNNRFLAERTGGTYSTLKVQPAELEDSGVYFCASSPTRGQGYNEQFFGPGTRLTVL.

In this sample, this clonotype turned up many times. The rearrangement joins TRBV7-8 to TRBJ2-7; the match to TRBD2 covers 10 bases. V was clipped by 2 bases and J by 0 bases; unmatched bases: 7. The CDR3 spans 17 residues. CDR1 and CDR2 (germline): SGHVS, FQNEAQ. The CDR3 loop is CASSLSSGGSSSYEQYF. The CDR3 DNA follows: TGTGCCAGCAGCTTATCTAGCGGGGGTTCCAGCTCCTACGAGCAGTACTTC.

This rearrangement joins TRBV5-1 to TRBJ2-4, with D unclear. Germline CDR1 and CDR2: SGHRS and YFSETQ. Trimming left V 2 bases short and J 1 base short, with 13 bases between. The CDR3 consists of 16 residues. The CDR3 coding sequence is TGCGCCAGCAGCTTTGAAGCGCTTGAGGCCAAAAACATTCAGTACTTC. This gives the protein CASSFEALEAKNIQYF. Using reference TRBV5-1 and TRBJ2-4 for the parts outside the CDR3, the full variable domain is KAGVTQTPRYLIKTRGQQVTLSCSPISGHRSVSWYQQTPGQGLQFLFEYFSETQRNKGNFPGRFSGRQFSNSRSEMNVSTLELGDSALYLCASSFEALEAKNIQYFGAGTRLSVL.

This clonotype appeared a few times. This rearrangement joins TRBV19 to TRBJ1-1, with a possible D match to TRBD1 (5 bases). The CDR3 covers 15 residues. V dropped 1 base and J dropped 3 bases, with 12 bases sitting between them. Germline CDR1 is LNHDA and CDR2 is SQIVND (reference sequence). CDR3 DNA sequence: TGTGCCAGTAGTATAGCGTCCGGGGCCGACACTGAAGCTTTCTTT. Protein product: CASSIASGADTEAFF.

V gene TRBV13 combines with J gene TRBJ2-1; TRBD2 matches at 7 bases. Losses at the gene ends were 4 bases for V and 3 bases for J; bases not matched to a gene: 9. The CDR3 extends over 16 amino acids. Germline CDR1 is PRHDT and CDR2 is FYEKMQ (reference sequence). CDR3 nucleotide sequence: TGTGCCAGCAGCTCGGCGAGCGGGGCATTCTACAATGAGCAGTTCTTC. As protein: CASSSASGAFYNEQFF.

Points on this clonotype: A junction boundary mismatches the germline segment, possibly from a read error. This sequence joins TRBV5-1 and TRBJ2-3; 8 nucleotides agree with TRBD1. Germline V CDR1 and CDR2: SGHRS, YFSETQ. The CDR3 extends over 15 amino acids. This CDR3 is CASSSAWPGTGTQYF. The CDR3 region has the DNA TGCGCCAGCAGTTCAGCCTGGCCAGGGACAGGTACGCAGTATTTT.

The sample holds a few counts of this clonotype. CDR3 protein: CASSEPLKQPQHF. The CDR3 coding sequence is TGTGCCAGCAGTGAACCCTTAAAGCAGCCCCAGCATTTT. The genes are TRBV2 and TRBJ1-5; unclear D gene. Trimming left V 2 bases short and J 7 bases short, with 9 bases between. This CDR3 comprises 13 residues. Germline V gene lookup returns CDR1 SNHLY and CDR2 FYNNEI.

In this sample, this clonotype turned up many times. The chain couples TRBV29-1 to TRBJ1-1; D gene ambiguous. Germline V gene sequence: CDR1 SQVTM, CDR2 ANQGSEA. Trimming took off 6 bases at V and 3 bases at J, with 11 bases between the two ends. The CDR3 has 12 amino acids. The CDR3 nucleotides are TGCAGCGTCACCGGGCTTTACACTGAAGCTTTCTTT. This gives the protein CSVTGLYTEAFF.

This clonotype came up a few times. The rearrangement links TRBV6-2 or TRBV6-3 to TRBJ2-7; 9 bases align to TRBD2. The ends lost 2 bases at V and 6 bases at J; junction bases unmatched: 11. The germline V gene encodes CDR1 MNHEY and CDR2 SVGEGT. The CDR3 runs 16 residues. The CDR3: CASSYVGTSIRREQYF. The CDR3 DNA follows: TGTGCCAGCAGTTACGTTGGGACTAGCATCCGACGCGAGCAGTACTTC.

This clonotype was picked up many times. V usage is TRBV9 and J usage is TRBJ2-2, with D perhaps matching TRBD1 (6 bases). The CDR3 has 15 residues. Germline V gene sequence: CDR1 SGDLS, CDR2 YYNGEE. V was shortened by 2 bases and J by 2 bases, with 10 bases between the two germline ends. The CDR3 coding sequence is TGTGCCAGCAGCGTCAGGACAGTCAACACCGGGGAGCTGTTTTTT. Its protein is CASSVRTVNTGELFF.

The sample holds a few counts of this clonotype. This chain connects TRBV3-1 to TRBJ1-5, with 7 bases fitting TRBD1. V lost 2 bases and J lost 8; bases outside the gene matches: 12. Germline CDR1 reads LGHDT; CDR2 reads YNNKEL (reference sequence). CDR3 size: 16 residues. CDR3 protein: CASSQKTGNFLEPQHF. The DNA of the CDR3 is TGTGCCAGCAGCCAAAAGACAGGGAACTTTCTGGAGCCCCAGCATTTT.